This T cell receptor beta chain was captured in a study of T cells in Graves' hyperthyroidism and ophthalmopathy. Broader study findings: With a median lead of 6.5 months before onset, the model predicted ophthalmopathy.

This clonotype showed up many times. What it binds is not known. Patients aged 18 to 65 with hyperthyroidism were newly diagnosed, with duration under 2 months. It was uncontrolled infection, other autoimmune disease, pregnancy or lactation that excluded patients. This sample holds PBMCs from roughly 10 ml fresh peripheral blood. RNA transcripts provided the source from which TCR beta CDR3 regions were amplified. HTBI primers were the set used in a first-round RT-PCR of the TCR CDR3. MiXCR was run by TCRdb on the multiplex PCR reads, yielding one entry per CDR3 protein. The sample consists of around 290,000 distinct CDR3 sequences, roughly 15% of them appearing once. The V gene end was trimmed by 3 bases and the J gene end by 0 bases; junction bases not matched to a gene: 4. Germline CDR1 is MNHEY and CDR2 is SMNVEV (reference sequence). CDR3 length equals 15 residues.

This clonotype originated in a woman between 25 and 40 years old with Graves' hyperthyroidism that later progressed to Graves' ophthalmopathy. The sequenced material came from blood. This chain links TRBV27 with TRBJ2-7, with 8 bases that match TRBD2. The CDR3 spells CASSLGLGSSYEQYF. CDR3 sequence (DNA): TGTGCCAGCAGTTTGGGACTAGGCAGCTCCTACGAGCAGTACTTC.